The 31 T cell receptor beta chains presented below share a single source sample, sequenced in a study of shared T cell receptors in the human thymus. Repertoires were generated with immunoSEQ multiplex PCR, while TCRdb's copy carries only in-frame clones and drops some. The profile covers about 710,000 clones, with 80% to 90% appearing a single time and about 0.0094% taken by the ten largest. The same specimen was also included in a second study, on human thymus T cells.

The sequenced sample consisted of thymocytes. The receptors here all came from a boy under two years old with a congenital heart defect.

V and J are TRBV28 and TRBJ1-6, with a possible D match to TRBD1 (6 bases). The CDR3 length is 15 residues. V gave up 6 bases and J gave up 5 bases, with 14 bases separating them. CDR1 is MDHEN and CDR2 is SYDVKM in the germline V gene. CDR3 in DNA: TGTGCCAGCAGACTGGACAGAGTTAATAATTCACCCCTCCACTTT. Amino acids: CASRLDRVNNSPLHF.

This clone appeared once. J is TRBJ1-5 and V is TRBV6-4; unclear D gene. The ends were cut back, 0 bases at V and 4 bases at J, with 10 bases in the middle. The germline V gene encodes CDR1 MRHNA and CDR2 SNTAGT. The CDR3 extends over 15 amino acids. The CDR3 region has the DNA TGTGCCAGCAGTGACTCGTTGGCAGATAATCAGCCCCAGCATTTT. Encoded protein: CASSDSLADNQPQHF.

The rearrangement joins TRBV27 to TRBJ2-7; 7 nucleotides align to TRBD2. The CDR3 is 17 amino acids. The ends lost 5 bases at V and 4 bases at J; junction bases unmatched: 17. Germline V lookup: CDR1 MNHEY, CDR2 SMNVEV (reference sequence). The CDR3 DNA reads TGTGCCAGCAGTCAGCTAGGGAGGGCCCCAACGACTTACGAGCAGTACTTC. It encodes CASSQLGRAPTTYEQYF.

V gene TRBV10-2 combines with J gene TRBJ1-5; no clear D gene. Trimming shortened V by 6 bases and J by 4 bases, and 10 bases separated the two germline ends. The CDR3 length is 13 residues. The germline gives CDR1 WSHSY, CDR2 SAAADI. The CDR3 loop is CASSRDVNQPQHF. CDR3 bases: TGCGCCAGCAGCCGGGATGTGAATCAGCCCCAGCATTTT.

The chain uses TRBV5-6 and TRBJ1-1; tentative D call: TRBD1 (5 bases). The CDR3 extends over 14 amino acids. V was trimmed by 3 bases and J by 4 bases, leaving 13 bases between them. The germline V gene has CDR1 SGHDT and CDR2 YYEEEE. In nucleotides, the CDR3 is TGTGCCAGCAGCTCAGGGTACTGGCGCACTGAAGCTTTCTTT. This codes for CASSSGYWRTEAFF.

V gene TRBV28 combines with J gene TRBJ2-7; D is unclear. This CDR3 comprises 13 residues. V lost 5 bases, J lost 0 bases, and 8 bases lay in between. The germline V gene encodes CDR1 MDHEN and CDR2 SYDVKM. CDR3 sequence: CASSRYSSYEQYF. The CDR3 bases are TGTGCCAGCAGTCGGTACTCCTCCTACGAGCAGTACTTC.

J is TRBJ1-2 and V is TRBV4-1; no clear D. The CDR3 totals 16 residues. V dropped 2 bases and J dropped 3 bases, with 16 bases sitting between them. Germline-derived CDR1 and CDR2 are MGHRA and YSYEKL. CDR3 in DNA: TGCGCCAGCAGCCAACCGGGAGGAGTGGGGTACTATGGCTACACCTTC. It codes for CASSQPGGVGYYGYTF.

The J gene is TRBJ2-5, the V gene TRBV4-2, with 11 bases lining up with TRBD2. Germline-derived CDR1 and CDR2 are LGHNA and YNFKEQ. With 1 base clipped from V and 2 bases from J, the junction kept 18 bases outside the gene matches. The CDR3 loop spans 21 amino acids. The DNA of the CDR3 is TGTGCCAGCAGCCAAGCCCCAAGTAGCGGGGGGGAACCCTCCCCGCAAGAGACCCAGTACTTC. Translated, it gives CASSQAPSSGGEPSPQETQYF.

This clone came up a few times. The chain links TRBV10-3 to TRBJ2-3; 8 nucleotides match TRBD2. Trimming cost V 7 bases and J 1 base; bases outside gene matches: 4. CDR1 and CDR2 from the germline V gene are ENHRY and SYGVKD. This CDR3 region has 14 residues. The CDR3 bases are TGTGCCATCACACCAGCGGGAGGCACAGATACGCAGTATTTT. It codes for CAITPAGGTDTQYF.

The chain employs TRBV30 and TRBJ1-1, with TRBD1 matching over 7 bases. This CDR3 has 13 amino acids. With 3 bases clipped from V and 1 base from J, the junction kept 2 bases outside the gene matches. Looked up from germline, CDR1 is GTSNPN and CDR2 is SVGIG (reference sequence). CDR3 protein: CAWRTGRNTEAFF. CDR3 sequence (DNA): TGTGCCTGGAGGACAGGGAGGAACACTGAAGCTTTCTTT.

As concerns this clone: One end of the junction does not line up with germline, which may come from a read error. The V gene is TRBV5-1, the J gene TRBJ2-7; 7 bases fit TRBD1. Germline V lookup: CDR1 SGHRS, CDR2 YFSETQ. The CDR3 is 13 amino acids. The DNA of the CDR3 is TGCACCAGCAGCCCGGGACAGAATTACGAGCAGTACTTC. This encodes CTSSPGQNYEQYF.

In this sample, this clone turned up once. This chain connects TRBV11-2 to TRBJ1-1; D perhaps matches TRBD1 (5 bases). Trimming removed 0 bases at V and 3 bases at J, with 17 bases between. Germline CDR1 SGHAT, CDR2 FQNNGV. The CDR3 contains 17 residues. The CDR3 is CASSLDYGSGRYTEAFF. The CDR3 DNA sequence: TGTGCCAGCAGCTTAGATTACGGCTCAGGGCGGTACACTGAAGCTTTCTTT. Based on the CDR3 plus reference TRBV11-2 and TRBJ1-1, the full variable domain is EAGVAQSPRYKIIEKRQSVAFWCNPISGHATLYWYQQILGQGPKLLIQFQNNGVVDDSQLPKDRFSAERLKGVDSTLKIQPAKLEDSAVYLCASSLDYGSGRYTEAFFGQGTRLTVV.

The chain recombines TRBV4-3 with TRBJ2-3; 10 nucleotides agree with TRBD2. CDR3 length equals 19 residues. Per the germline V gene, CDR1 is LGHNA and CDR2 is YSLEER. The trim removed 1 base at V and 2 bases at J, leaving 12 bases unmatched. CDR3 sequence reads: CASSQAVVLTSGDTDTQYF. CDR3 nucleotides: TGCGCCAGCAGCCAAGCAGTAGTTCTTACTAGCGGGGACACAGATACGCAGTATTTT.

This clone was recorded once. The CDR3 DNA sequence: TGTGCCACCAGGGAGGAGCGGGAGGGCCATTCCTACAATGAGCAGTTCTTC. Its protein product is CATREEREGHSYNEQFF. The chain is built from TRBV15 and TRBJ2-1, with 10 bases matching TRBD2. V lost 6 bases and J lost 1; bases outside the gene matches: 9. This CDR3 has 17 amino acids. CDR1 and CDR2 (germline): LNHNV, YYDKDF (reference sequence).

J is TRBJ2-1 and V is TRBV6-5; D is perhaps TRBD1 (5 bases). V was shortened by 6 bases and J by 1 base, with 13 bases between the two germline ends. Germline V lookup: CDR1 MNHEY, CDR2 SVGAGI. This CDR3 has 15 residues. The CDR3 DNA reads TGTGCCAGCAGGCCTTGGGGCCATTCCTACAATGAGCAGTTCTTC. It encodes CASRPWGHSYNEQFF.

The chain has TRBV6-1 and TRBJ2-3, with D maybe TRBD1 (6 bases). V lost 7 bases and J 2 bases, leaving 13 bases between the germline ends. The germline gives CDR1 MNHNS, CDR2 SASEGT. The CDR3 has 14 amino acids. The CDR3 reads CASNRTEDTDTQYF. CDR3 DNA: TGTGCCAGCAATAGGACAGAAGACACAGATACGCAGTATTTT.

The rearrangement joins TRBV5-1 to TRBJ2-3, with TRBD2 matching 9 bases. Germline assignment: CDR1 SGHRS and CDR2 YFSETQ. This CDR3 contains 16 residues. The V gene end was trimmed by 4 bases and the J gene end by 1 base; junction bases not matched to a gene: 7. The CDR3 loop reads CASSTERGAGTDTQYF. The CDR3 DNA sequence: TGCGCCAGCAGCACAGAGCGGGGGGCGGGCACAGATACGCAGTATTTT. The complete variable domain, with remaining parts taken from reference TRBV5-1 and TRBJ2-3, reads KAGVTQTPRYLIKTRGQQVTLSCSPISGHRSVSWYQQTPGQGLQFLFEYFSETQRNKGNFPGRFSGRQFSNSRSEMNVSTLELGDSALYLCASSTERGAGTDTQYFGPGTRLTVL.

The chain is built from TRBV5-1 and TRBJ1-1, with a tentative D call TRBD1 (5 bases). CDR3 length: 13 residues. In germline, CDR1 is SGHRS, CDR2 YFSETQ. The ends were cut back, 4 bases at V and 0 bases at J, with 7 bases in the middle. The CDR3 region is CASSGQMNTEAFF. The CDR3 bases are TGCGCCAGCAGCGGACAAATGAACACTGAAGCTTTCTTT.

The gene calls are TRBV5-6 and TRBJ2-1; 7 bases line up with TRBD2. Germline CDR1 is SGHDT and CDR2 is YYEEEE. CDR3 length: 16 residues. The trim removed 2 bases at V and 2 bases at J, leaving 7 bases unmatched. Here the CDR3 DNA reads TGTGCCAGCAGCTTTGGGCGGGAGTGCGCCTACAATGAGCAGTTCTTC. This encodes CASSFGRECAYNEQFF.

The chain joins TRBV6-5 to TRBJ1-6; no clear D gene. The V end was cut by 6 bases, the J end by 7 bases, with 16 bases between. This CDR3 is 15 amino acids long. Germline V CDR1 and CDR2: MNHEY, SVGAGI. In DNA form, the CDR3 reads TGTGCCAGCAGCCTCCTGGGGAGGTTAAATTCACCCCTCCACTTT. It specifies CASSLLGRLNSPLHF.

The CDR3 reads CASSQGGSNQPQHF. CDR3 coding DNA: TGTGCCAGCAGCCAAGGGGGCAGCAATCAGCCCCAGCATTTT. The chain couples TRBV14 to TRBJ1-5; TRBD1 is a possible D gene (5 bases). The length of the CDR3 is 14 residues. V shed 1 base and J shed 1 base, with 5 bases lying between them. From germline, CDR1 is SGHDN and CDR2 FVKESK.

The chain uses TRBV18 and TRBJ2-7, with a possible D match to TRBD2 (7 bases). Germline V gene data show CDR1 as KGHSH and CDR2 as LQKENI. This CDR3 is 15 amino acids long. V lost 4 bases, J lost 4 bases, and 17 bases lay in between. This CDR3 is CASSRLPGGEYEQYF. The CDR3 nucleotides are TGTGCCAGCTCACGCCTTCCGGGGGGCGAATACGAGCAGTACTTC.

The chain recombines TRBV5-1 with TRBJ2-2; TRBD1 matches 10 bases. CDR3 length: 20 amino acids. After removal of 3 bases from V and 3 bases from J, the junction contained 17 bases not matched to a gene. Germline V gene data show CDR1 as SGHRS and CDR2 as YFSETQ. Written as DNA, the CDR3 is TGCGCCAGCAGCTCGCACCGGGACAGGGGAATTGATTACGACACCGGGGAGCTGTTTTTT. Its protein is CASSSHRDRGIDYDTGELFF.

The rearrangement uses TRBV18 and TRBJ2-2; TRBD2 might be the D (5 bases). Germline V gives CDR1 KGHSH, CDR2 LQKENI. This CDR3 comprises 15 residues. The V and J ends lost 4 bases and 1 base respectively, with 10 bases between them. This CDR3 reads CASSRTGKNTGELFF. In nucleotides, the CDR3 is TGTGCCAGCTCACGGACCGGGAAGAACACCGGGGAGCTGTTTTTT.

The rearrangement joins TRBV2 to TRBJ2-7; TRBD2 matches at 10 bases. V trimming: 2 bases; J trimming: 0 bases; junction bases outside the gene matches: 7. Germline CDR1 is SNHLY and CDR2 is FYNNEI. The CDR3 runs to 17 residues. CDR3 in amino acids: CASSESPGLASSYEQYF. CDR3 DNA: TGTGCCAGCAGTGAAAGTCCGGGACTAGCGAGCTCCTACGAGCAGTACTTC. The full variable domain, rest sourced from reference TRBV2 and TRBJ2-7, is EPEVTQTPSHQVTQMGQEVILRCVPISNHLYFYWYRQILGQKVEFLVSFYNNEISEKSEIFDDQFSVERPDGSNFTLKIRSTKLEDSAMYFCASSESPGLASSYEQYFGPGTRLTVT.

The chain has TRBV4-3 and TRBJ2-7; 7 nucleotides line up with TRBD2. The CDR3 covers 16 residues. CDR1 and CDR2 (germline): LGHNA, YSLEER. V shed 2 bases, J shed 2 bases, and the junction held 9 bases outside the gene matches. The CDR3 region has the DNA TGCGCCAGCAGCCAATTTAAAAGCGGGATTACCTACGAGCAGTACTTC. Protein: CASSQFKSGITYEQYF.

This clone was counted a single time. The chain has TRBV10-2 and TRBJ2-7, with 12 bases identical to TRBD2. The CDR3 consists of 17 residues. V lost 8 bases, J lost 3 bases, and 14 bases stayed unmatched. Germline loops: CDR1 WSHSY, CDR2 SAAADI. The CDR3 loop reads CASGPSGGGESDYEQYF. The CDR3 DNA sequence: TGCGCCAGCGGCCCTAGCGGGGGGGGAGAGTCGGACTACGAGCAGTACTTC.

CDR3 bases: TGTGCCAGCAGTTTTAAGCCCACAGTTAATGGGGCCAACGTCCTGACTTTC. Translation: CASSFKPTVNGANVLTF. The rearrangement joins TRBV27 to TRBJ2-6; D is unclear. The CDR3 consists of 17 residues. Trimming left V 3 bases short and J 3 bases short, with 15 bases between. Germline CDR1 reads MNHEY; CDR2 reads SMNVEV (reference sequence).

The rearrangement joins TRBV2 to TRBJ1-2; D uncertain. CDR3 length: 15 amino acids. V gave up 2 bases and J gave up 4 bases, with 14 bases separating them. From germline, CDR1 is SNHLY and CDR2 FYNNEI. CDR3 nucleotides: TGTGCCAGCAGTGAAAGAGCGGGATGGACCTATGGCTACACCTTC. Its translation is CASSERAGWTYGYTF. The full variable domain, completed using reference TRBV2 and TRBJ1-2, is EPEVTQTPSHQVTQMGQEVILRCVPISNHLYFYWYRQILGQKVEFLVSFYNNEISEKSEIFDDQFSVERPDGSNFTLKIRSTKLEDSAMYFCASSERAGWTYGYTFGSGTRLTVV.

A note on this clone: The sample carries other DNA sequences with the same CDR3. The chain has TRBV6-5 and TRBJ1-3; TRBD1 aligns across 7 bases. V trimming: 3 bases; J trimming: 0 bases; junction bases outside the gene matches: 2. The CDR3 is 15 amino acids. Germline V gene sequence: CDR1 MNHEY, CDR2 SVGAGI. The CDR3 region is CASSYRGLSGNTIYF. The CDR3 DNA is TGTGCCAGCAGTTATAGGGGGCTCTCTGGAAACACCATATATTTT.

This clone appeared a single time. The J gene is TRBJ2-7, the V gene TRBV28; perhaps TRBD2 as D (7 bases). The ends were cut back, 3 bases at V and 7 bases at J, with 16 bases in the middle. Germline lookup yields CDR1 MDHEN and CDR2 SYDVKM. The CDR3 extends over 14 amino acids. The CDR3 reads CASSFGWGGGEQYF. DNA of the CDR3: TGTGCCAGCAGTTTCGGGTGGGGAGGGGGAGAGCAGTACTTC.